A single sample gave rise to the 25 T cell receptor beta chains below, sequenced in a study of identical twins. In TCRdb, the 5' RACE reads were re-called with MiXCR into one record per CDR3 protein. Of 250,000 or so distinct CDR3 sequences detected, around 8.3% appear once; the ten largest clones hold over 2.5%. The same sample was also used in a study of yellow fever vaccine responses in identical twins.

The source material was CD8+ T cells sorted from blood. All receptors derive from a woman aged 18-30 years in good health.

This chain uses TRBV3-1 with TRBJ2-1; a possible D gene is TRBD2 (7 bases). The CDR3 totals 17 residues. Looked up from germline, CDR1 is LGHDT and CDR2 is YNNKEL (reference sequence). Trimming cost V 1 base and J 7 bases, with 20 bases left between them. The DNA for the CDR3 is TGTGCCAGCAGCCAAGGGCTGTGGGGGGGACATTGGAATGAGCAGTTCTTC. It codes for CASSQGLWGGHWNEQFF.

This clonotype was observed a few times. This chain connects TRBV6-1 to TRBJ2-7, with D perhaps assigned TRBD1 or TRBD2 (5 bases each). This CDR3 has 13 amino acids. Deletions cut 6 bases from V and 3 bases from J, with 12 bases between. Germline CDR1 MNHNS, CDR2 SASEGT. CDR3: CASRIEGSYEQYF. The CDR3 DNA follows: TGTGCCAGCAGGATAGAGGGGAGCTACGAGCAGTACTTC.

This chain connects TRBV15 to TRBJ2-7, with D perhaps matching TRBD1 (8 bases). CDR3 length: 14 residues. V was shortened by 4 bases and J by 5 bases, with 15 bases between the two germline ends. Germline assignment: CDR1 LNHNV and CDR2 YYDKDF (reference sequence). Here the CDR3 DNA reads TGTGCCACCAGCACGAGACAGGGGAGGGACGAGCAGTACTTC. The encoded protein is CATSTRQGRDEQYF.

This clonotype appeared many times. The chain couples TRBV6-9 to TRBJ2-2; 9 positions agree with TRBD1. The CDR3 length is 13 residues. Trimming cost V 10 bases and J 9 bases; bases outside gene matches: 9. Germline loops: CDR1 MNHGY, CDR2 SVAAGI. The CDR3 is CANLNRGRWELFF. Here the CDR3 DNA reads TGTGCCAACCTAAACAGGGGGCGTTGGGAGCTGTTTTTT.

This clonotype was counted many times. This chain connects TRBV7-9 to TRBJ1-6; D possibly corresponds to TRBD1 (5 bases). Germline-derived CDR1 and CDR2 are SEHNR and FQNEAQ (reference sequence). The CDR3 is 14 amino acids. Trimming stripped 1 base from V and 4 bases from J, with 5 bases between. In nucleotides, the CDR3 is TGTGCCAGCAGCTTAGAGGGGTATAATTCACCCCTCCACTTT. It yields the protein CASSLEGYNSPLHF.

This clonotype turned up a few times. The CDR3 DNA reads TGTGCCAGCAGTTTAGGACTAGCAGCCACAGATACGCAGTATTTT. This gives the protein CASSLGLAATDTQYF. The rearrangement joins TRBV27 to TRBJ2-3; 8 bases map to TRBD2. The V segment lost 2 bases and the J segment 2 bases; nucleotides outside the gene matches: 3. Germline V gene lookup returns CDR1 MNHEY and CDR2 SMNVEV (reference sequence). The CDR3 runs 15 residues.

This sequence joins TRBV4-3 and TRBJ2-2; TRBD1 or TRBD2 may be the D gene (6 bases each). This CDR3 has 19 amino acids. Germline V gene sequence: CDR1 LGHNA, CDR2 YSLEER. Trimming took off 0 bases at V and 2 bases at J, with 19 bases between the two ends. The CDR3 nucleotides are TGCGCCAGCAGCCAAGATAGGGCCGGAGGGGGAGGAAACACCGGGGAGCTGTTTTTT. As protein: CASSQDRAGGGGNTGELFF.

The chain has TRBV6-2 or TRBV6-3 and TRBJ2-7; D is possibly TRBD2 (5 bases). V lost 4 bases, J lost 4 bases, and 17 bases lay in between. Germline V gene data show CDR1 as MNHEY and CDR2 as SVGEGT. This CDR3 is 15 amino acids long. DNA for the CDR3: TGTGCCAGCAGTTCGCCGCGGGTAGGGCCGTACGAGCAGTACTTC. Amino acids: CASSSPRVGPYEQYF.

This clonotype was seen many times. This rearrangement joins TRBV7-2 to TRBJ2-7; the D gene could be TRBD1 or TRBD2 (5 bases each). CDR3 size: 15 residues. The V and J ends lost 5 bases and 3 bases respectively, with 17 bases between them. CDR1 SGHTA and CDR2 FQGNSA come from the germline V gene. CDR3 loop: CASSPGTTISYEQYF. CDR3 DNA sequence: TGTGCCAGCAGCCCCGGGACCACAATAAGCTACGAGCAGTACTTC. The entire variable domain, with the rest obtained from reference TRBV7-2 and TRBJ2-7, is as follows: GAGVSQSPSNKVTEKGKDVELRCDPISGHTALYWYRQSLGQGLEFLIYFQGNSAPDKSGLPSDRFSAERTGGSVSTLTIQRTQQEDSAVYLCASSPGTTISYEQYFGPGTRLTVT.

V and J are TRBV24-1 and TRBJ2-2; D not resolved. The germline V gene has CDR1 KGHDR and CDR2 SFDVKD. Trimming cost V 8 bases and J 3 bases, with 6 bases left between them. The CDR3 runs to 12 residues. The CDR3 region has the DNA TGTGCCACCAAAACAGACACCGGGGAGCTGTTTTTT. It translates to CATKTDTGELFF.

This rearrangement joins TRBV11-2 to TRBJ2-3; no clear D gene. Between the trimmed V and J ends, which lost 5 bases and 2 bases, there was a span of 11 bases. Germline V gives CDR1 SGHAT, CDR2 FQNNGV. The CDR3 is made up of 14 amino acids. CDR3 sequence reads: CASSPVGVTDTQYF. In nucleotides, the CDR3 is TGTGCCAGCAGCCCGGTTGGGGTCACAGATACGCAGTATTTT.

This clonotype occurred a few times. V and J are TRBV6-1 and TRBJ2-1; D may match TRBD1 or TRBD2 (5 bases each). CDR3 length equals 17 residues. With 6 bases removed from V and 0 bases from J, the gap between germline ends came to 18 bases. In germline, CDR1 is MNHNS, CDR2 SASEGT. CDR3 DNA sequence: TGTGCCAGCAGACACCCTGGGACCGAAAGCTCCTACAATGAGCAGTTCTTC. Translated, it gives CASRHPGTESSYNEQFF.

This clonotype was counted a few times. The chain couples TRBV29-1 to TRBJ2-5, with TRBD2 matching over 8 bases. V was pared by 4 bases and J by 5 bases, with 6 bases of the junction left unmatched. The CDR3 extends over 13 amino acids. Germline assignment: CDR1 SQVTM and CDR2 ANQGSEA. CDR3 in amino acids: CSVAGGAVETQYF. Here the CDR3 DNA reads TGCAGCGTTGCGGGGGGGGCCGTGGAGACCCAGTACTTC. Full variable domain (rest looked up from reference TRBV29-1 and TRBJ2-5): SAVISQKPSRDICQRGTSLTIQCQVDSQVTMMFWYRQQPGQSLTLIATANQGSEATYESGFVIDKFPISRPNLTFSTLTVSNMSPEDSSIYLCSVAGGAVETQYFGPGTRLLVL.

This clonotype was found a few times. The chain has TRBV2 and TRBJ2-7; D is possibly TRBD1 (6 bases). With 4 bases removed from V and 0 bases from J, the gap between germline ends came to 13 bases. In germline, CDR1 is SNHLY, CDR2 FYNNEI. The CDR3 consists of 15 residues. The CDR3 protein is CASSGTASSSYEQYF. The CDR3 DNA is TGTGCCAGCAGTGGGACAGCCTCTAGCTCCTACGAGCAGTACTTC.

This chain joins TRBV20-1 and TRBJ2-7, with TRBD2 matching 12 bases. V dropped 0 bases and J dropped 4; count of bases not matched to a gene: 7. The CDR3 is 16 amino acids. CDR1 DFQATT and CDR2 SNEGSKA come from the germline V gene (reference sequence). In nucleotides, the CDR3 is TGCAGTGCTAGAGACGCGCTAGCGGGAGGGCCGTACGAGCAGTACTTC. It codes for CSARDALAGGPYEQYF.

The rearrangement uses TRBV7-3 and TRBJ2-7, with D unresolved. Germline V gene sequence: CDR1 SGHTA, CDR2 FQGTGA. The V gene lost 8 bases and the J gene lost 3 bases, with 17 bases spanning the gap. This CDR3 is 14 amino acids long. Here the CDR3 reads CASEPRPPSYEQYF. The CDR3 DNA follows: TGTGCCAGCGAGCCGCGGCCGCCCAGCTACGAGCAGTACTTC.

The CDR3 loop is CASSSATLNIQYF. The CDR3 nucleotides are TGTGCCAGCAGTTCGGCCACCCTAAACATTCAGTACTTC. V is TRBV27 and J is TRBJ2-4, with unresolved D. The CDR3 sequence is 13 residues long. The germline V gene has CDR1 MNHEY and CDR2 SMNVEV (reference sequence). Trimming removed 4 bases from V and 6 bases from J, with 10 bases in between.

The V call is TRBV28, the J call TRBJ2-4; weak D call: TRBD1 (5 bases). V lost 5 bases and J 8 bases, leaving 13 bases between the germline ends. CDR1 is MDHEN and CDR2 is SYDVKM in the germline V gene. There are 13 residues in the CDR3. DNA for the CDR3: TGTGCCAGCAGTGACGACAGATTCGACATTCAGTACTTC. Translated: CASSDDRFDIQYF.

This clonotype was counted only a few times. This chain joins TRBV5-6 and TRBJ2-2; no clear D gene. The V gene's germline CDR1 is SGHDT and CDR2 YYEEEE. Deletions cut 0 bases from V and 6 bases from J, with 6 bases between. CDR3 size: 13 residues. CDR3: CASSLAQSGELFF. The CDR3 DNA reads TGTGCCAGCAGCTTGGCCCAATCCGGGGAGCTGTTTTTT.

The chain is built from TRBV7-9 and TRBJ1-6; D perhaps matches TRBD1 (5 bases). Germline V lookup: CDR1 SEHNR, CDR2 FQNEAQ (reference sequence). V lost 6 bases and J lost 7, with 13 bases in between. The CDR3 contains 14 residues. The CDR3 DNA follows: TGTGCCAGCAGTTTTACGGAGGGGAATTCACCCCTCCACTTT. Encoded protein: CASSFTEGNSPLHF.

This sequence joins TRBV27 and TRBJ1-5; no firm D call. V dropped 5 bases and J dropped 5 bases, with 13 bases sitting between them. CDR3 length: 14 amino acids. Germline loops: CDR1 MNHEY, CDR2 SMNVEV (reference sequence). CDR3 loop: CASSPRHSDQPQHF. For the CDR3, the DNA is TGTGCCAGCAGTCCCCGACATTCCGATCAGCCCCAGCATTTT.

J is TRBJ2-7 and V is TRBV6-2 or TRBV6-3, with unresolved D. This CDR3 is 16 amino acids long. The germline gives CDR1 MNHEY, CDR2 SVGEGT. Deletions cut 2 bases from V and 3 bases from J, with 17 bases between. The CDR3 nucleotides are TGTGCCAGCAGTTACCTCCCTGTATCTCCAAACTACGAGCAGTACTTC. Translating gives CASSYLPVSPNYEQYF.

Points on this clonotype: One end of the junction does not line up with germline, which may come from a read error. The V and J genes are TRBV4-3 and TRBJ2-7; TRBD2 matches at 10 bases. Germline lookup yields CDR1 LGHNA and CDR2 YSLEER. The CDR3 consists of 15 residues. Here the CDR3 reads CASSQDLAGDYERYF. In DNA form, the CDR3 reads TGCGCCAGCAGCCAAGACCTAGCGGGAGACTACGAGCGGTACTTC.

This clonotype was counted a few times. The CDR3 region is CAISERNGLNTGELFF. The CDR3 region has the DNA TGTGCCATCAGTGAGCGGAACGGACTGAACACCGGGGAGCTGTTTTTT. The rearrangement uses TRBV10-3 and TRBJ2-2, with D perhaps TRBD2 (5 bases). Trimming left V 2 bases short and J 1 base short, with 11 bases between. This CDR3 contains 16 residues. Germline V gene sequence: CDR1 ENHRY, CDR2 SYGVKD.

The chain combines TRBV29-1 with TRBJ2-7; no definite D call. The V end was cut by 3 bases, the J end by 6 bases, with 18 bases between. Germline V gene data show CDR1 as SQVTM and CDR2 as ANQGSEA. This CDR3 has 14 amino acids. The CDR3 sequence: CSVDILGLASEQYF. In DNA, the CDR3 is TGCAGCGTTGATATCTTGGGGTTAGCATCCGAGCAGTACTTC.